This TCR beta chain appears in the sequencing data of a study of T cell responses to AZD1222 COVID-19 vaccine. For the study at large: Timing groups of about 4 and about 12 weeks for second doses were pooled. Whole-study findings and limits: Elevations in Spike-specific TCR breadth and depth followed administration of two AZD1222 doses. The donors showed a predominance of white British ancestry and of females, with possible underestimation of clonal diversity. Across the whole spike, CD4 TCRs peaked at regions 160-218 and 743-854.

Trimming removed 6 bases from V and 5 bases from J, with 10 bases in between. This CDR3 region has 13 residues. Data came from immunoSEQ multiplex PCR; TCRdb stores just in-frame clones and leaves some out. The table includes 93,000 or so clones, about nine tenths detected once. As regards this clone: What it binds is unknown.

V gene TRBV12-3 or TRBV12-4 combines with J gene TRBJ2-2, with a weak D call TRBD1 (5 bases). The sequence was collected from an adult in good health. This specimen was peripheral blood, taken on day 0 of AZD1222 vaccination. CDR3 sequence (DNA): TGTGCCAGCAGCTTACAGGAGACCGGGGAGCTGTTTTTT. Translated: CASSLQETGELFF.